The 9 T cell receptor beta chains below were found in one sample sequenced in a study of chemoradiotherapy in HPV16-positive cancers (dated by TCRdb to the early 2020s). Library preparation employed the immunoSEQ multiplex PCR assay. TCRdb's version of the immuneACCESS table is confined to in-frame rearrangements and falls short of the full clone set. An unresolved V gene accounts for under half of the shortfall where checked; the remainder is of unknown origin. The sample includes 8,400 or so clones, with about 89% observed a single time. The leading ten clones occupy 3.5% to 4% of the sample. The sequencing here drew on blood, taken from a patient who underwent chemoradiotherapy. The source of these receptors is a human donor with HPV-associated anogenital cancer.

This sequence joins TRBV28 and TRBJ2-2, with D possibly being TRBD2 (5 bases). V lost 6 bases and J 7 bases, leaving 9 bases between the germline ends. This CDR3 is 12 amino acids long. Germline CDR1 MDHEN, CDR2 SYDVKM. The CDR3 DNA is TGTGCCAGCAGGGAGGTTGGCGGGGAGCTGTTTTTT. Protein: CASREVGGELFF.

This sequence joins TRBV19 and TRBJ2-3, with 12 nucleotides matching TRBD2. The CDR3 runs 16 residues. Losses at the gene ends were 3 bases for V and 2 bases for J; bases not matched to a gene: 3. Looked up from germline, CDR1 is LNHDA and CDR2 is SQIVND (reference sequence). The CDR3 is CASSILAGGNTDTQYF. The DNA for the CDR3 is TGTGCCAGTAGTATTCTAGCGGGGGGGAACACAGATACGCAGTATTTT.

The sample holds one count of this clone. The J gene is TRBJ2-7, the V gene TRBV29-1; possibly TRBD2 for D (7 bases). The CDR3 totals 14 residues. V lost 4 bases, J lost 0 bases, and 13 bases lay in between. Germline V gene lookup returns CDR1 SQVTM and CDR2 ANQGSEA. The CDR3 protein is CSVAGGPSSYEQYF. DNA for the CDR3: TGCAGCGTTGCCGGGGGGCCAAGCTCCTACGAGCAGTACTTC.

This clone was counted a single time. V is TRBV18 and J is TRBJ2-4; possible D gene TRBD1, 6 bases. Trimming shortened V by 3 bases and J by 5 bases, and 14 bases separated the two germline ends. Germline assignment: CDR1 KGHSH and CDR2 LQKENI. The length of the CDR3 is 15 residues. The CDR3 spells CASSPVPPGENIQYF. Written as DNA, the CDR3 is TGTGCCAGCTCACCCGTACCGCCAGGGGAAAACATTCAGTACTTC.

The J gene is TRBJ2-7, the V gene TRBV7-2; 9 positions match TRBD1. V trimming: 0 bases; J trimming: 3 bases; junction bases outside the gene matches: 3. Per the germline V gene, CDR1 is SGHTA and CDR2 is FQGNSA. This CDR3 has 15 residues. The CDR3 is CASSLAGTGIYEQYF. Written as DNA, the CDR3 is TGTGCCAGCAGCTTAGCTGGGACAGGGATCTACGAGCAGTACTTC.

This chain connects TRBV11-2 to TRBJ1-3; unclear D gene. With 5 bases removed from V and 1 base from J, the gap between germline ends came to 12 bases. Germline CDR1 SGHAT, CDR2 FQNNGV. The CDR3 extends over 15 amino acids. The CDR3 spells CASSTGLLSGNTIYF. The DNA for the CDR3 is TGTGCCAGCAGCACCGGACTCCTTTCTGGAAACACCATATATTTT.

The chain carries TRBV28 and TRBJ1-1, with unresolved D. The germline V gene has CDR1 MDHEN and CDR2 SYDVKM. The V end was cut by 3 bases, the J end by 5 bases, with 13 bases between. This CDR3 is 14 amino acids long. As DNA, the CDR3 is TGTGCCAGCAGTTTCCGGGGTGGGAGAACTGAAGCTTTCTTT. Protein product: CASSFRGGRTEAFF.

The chain employs TRBV19 and TRBJ1-2, with D hard to call. CDR3 size: 13 residues. In germline, CDR1 is LNHDA, CDR2 SQIVND (reference sequence). V lost 6 bases, J lost 4 bases, and 12 bases lay in between. The CDR3 here is CASSTEGGYGYTF. CDR3 DNA: TGTGCCAGTAGCACAGAGGGCGGCTATGGCTACACCTTC.

This clone was observed a handful of times. V usage is TRBV19 and J usage is TRBJ2-1; 9 bases fit TRBD1. The V segment lost 4 bases and the J segment 9 bases; nucleotides outside the gene matches: 13. Germline lookup yields CDR1 LNHDA and CDR2 SQIVND (reference sequence). The CDR3 length is 16 residues. The CDR3 region has the DNA TGTGCCAGTAGTAAAACCGGGACAGGGCATTTTTTTGAGCAGTTCTTC. Protein: CASSKTGTGHFFEQFF.